This T cell receptor (beta chain) was documented in a study of blood T cells in healthy people across ages (dated by TCRdb to about 2015). General notes on the study: In model experiments, template switching captured about one uniquely barcoded TCR beta cDNA molecule for every two T cells. Using the same blood draw, the study looked at two additional independent replicas of 1 million unique cDNA reads for two donors, one aged 18 to 30 and the other aged 80 or older. To avoid experimental bias, donors of different ages were spread randomly across the sequencing lanes. Age-related changes in TCR beta repertoire diversity were measured in the study by deep sequencing normalized with unique cDNA molecular identifiers. Donors were grouped into four age groups: young (average approximately 15 years), middle-aged (roughly 40), aged (around 60) and long-lived (roughly 80). What the research found in general, with its limitations: Estimates of total diversity based on one million sequenced T cells were considered lower bounds and underestimates. Conclusive comparison of naive and antigen-experienced compartments was prevented by the profiling of bulk unsorted PBMCs. Observed TCR beta diversity per million T cells fell roughly linearly with age, and a significant reduction was already apparent by age roughly 41. Donor CMV infection status was unknown, potentially confounding age-related changes in expanded clonotypes. The long-lived group showed more naive CD4+ T cells, fewer expanded clones and increased TCR diversity than the aged group, suggesting age selection. The percentage of naive T cells measured by flow cytometry correlated strongly with observed TCR beta diversity.

The receptor library was made with 5' RACE. Sequencing instrument: Illumina HiSeq 2500. A second PCR of roughly 7 to 12 cycles was run with a J-beta primer mix and a sample-barcoded 5' primer. Each TCR beta cDNA molecule received a unique molecular identifier from a template-switch 5' adaptor carrying 12 random nucleotides. Each sample yielded at least 2.5 million CDR3-containing paired-end reads. All of the RNA was converted into first-strand cDNA using the Mint cDNA synthesis kit, with a TRBC-specific oligonucleotide serving as the primer. After uracil-DNA glycosylase treatment, a first 18-cycle PCR used universal primers M1SS and BC2_uni_R on all cDNA. Under the source paper's analysis protocol: For normalization, 1 million high-quality reads were randomly selected from each sample, with every read carrying a distinct molecular identifier. Instead of being binned into consensus sequences, reads with shared molecular identifiers were discarded. MiTCR, set to a Q25 quality threshold and the strictest error-elimination algorithm, was used for CDR3 identification, clonotype clustering and error correction. A nonparametric unseen species model with Euler transformation was used to estimate a lower bound on total TCR beta diversity. TCRdb cleaned the public reads at Q25 with fastp, built clones with MiXCR and kept in-frame beta chains. Each CDR3 protein gets just one entry, which takes the most common genes and DNA from the rows behind it. For this entry, the V and J calls and clone size follow TCRdb and not the study's own pipeline. The sample has about 1.1 million distinct CDR3 sequences on record, 35% to 40% of them singletons. Jointly, the top ten make up less than 15% of the sample.

Of note for this clonotype: The antigen this receptor binds is unknown. Base qualities were left out, and no much larger clone turns up one base away.

From cysteine to phenylalanine, the CDR3 is 14 amino acids long. Only CDR3 DNA remains: 42 bases, in frame from the first base. As encoded in the germline V gene, CDR1 is KGHSH while CDR2 is LQKENI. V drops 0 bases and J drops 7 bases, leaving 10 bases in between. The roughly 38 donors, aged 6 to 90 years, were systemically healthy Caucasian individuals from Russia. Approximately 9.3 milliliters of peripheral blood were drawn from each donor into EDTA-treated Vacutainer tubes. Ficoll-Paque density-gradient centrifugation was used to isolate PBMCs, with at least 6.5 million per sample. Trizol reagent was used to extract total RNA from the PBMCs, yielding at least 6 micrograms per sample. Naive CD45RAhigh/CD27high T cell percentages were measured by flow cytometry on a PBMC aliquot from every donor.

The sequence came from a man aged 18 to 30 in good health. Sequenced material: blood. The chain couples TRBV18 to TRBJ2-1; matching of 6 bases hints at TRBD1 as the D gene. The CDR3 region has the sequence CASSPPSGTNEQFF. The nucleotides are TGTGCCAGCTCACCACCCTCAGGGACAAATGAGCAGTTCTTC.